In its sample, the clone carrying this T cell receptor beta chain was seen once. The data were taken from a study of cytomegalovirus exposure and HLA in healthy donors. Looked up from germline, CDR1 is SGHTA and CDR2 is FQGTGA. Trimming cost V 6 bases and J 5 bases, with 13 bases left between them. This CDR3 spans 13 amino acids. Those who donated were healthy bone marrow donors. The PCR contained 60 Vbeta and 13 Jbeta primers. Data came from immunoSEQ multiplex PCR; TCRdb stores just in-frame clones and leaves some out. In the table there are under 90,000 clones, approximately 80% of which are singletons.

Sequenced sample: PBMCs. The receptor was derived from a man aged 35 to 55 in good health and CMV-seronegative. The chain has TRBV7-3 and TRBJ2-5; D possibly corresponds to TRBD1 (5 bases). As DNA, the CDR3 is TGTGCCAGCAGTCGCTCCAGACAGGAGACCCAGTACTTC. Translation: CASSRSRQETQYF. The full variable domain, completed using reference TRBV7-3 and TRBJ2-5, is GAGVSQTPSNKVTEKGKYVELRCDPISGHTALYWYRQSLGQGPEFLIYFQGTGAADDSGLPNDRFFAVRPEGSVSTLKIQRTERGDSAVYLCASSRSRQETQYFGPGTRLLVL.